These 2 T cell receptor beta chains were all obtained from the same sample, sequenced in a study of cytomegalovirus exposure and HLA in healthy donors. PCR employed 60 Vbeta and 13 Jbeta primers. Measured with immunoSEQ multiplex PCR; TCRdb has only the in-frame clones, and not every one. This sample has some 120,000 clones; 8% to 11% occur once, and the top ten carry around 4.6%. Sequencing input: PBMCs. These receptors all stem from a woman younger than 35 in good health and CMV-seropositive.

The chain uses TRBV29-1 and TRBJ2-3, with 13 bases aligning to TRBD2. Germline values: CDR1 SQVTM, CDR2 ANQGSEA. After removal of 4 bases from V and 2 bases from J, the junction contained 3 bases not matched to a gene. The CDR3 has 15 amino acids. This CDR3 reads CSVVGTSGDTDTQYF. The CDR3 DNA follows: TGCAGCGTTGTAGGGACTAGCGGGGACACAGATACGCAGTATTTT.

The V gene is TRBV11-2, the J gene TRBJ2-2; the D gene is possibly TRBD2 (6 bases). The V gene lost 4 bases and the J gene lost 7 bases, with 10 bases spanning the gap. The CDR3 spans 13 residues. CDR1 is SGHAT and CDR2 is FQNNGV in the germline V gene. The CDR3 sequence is CASSSREDGELFF. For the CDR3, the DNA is TGTGCCAGCAGCTCTAGGGAGGACGGGGAGCTGTTTTTT.